The source of this T cell receptor (beta chain) is a study of T cell changes during pregnancy in multiple sclerosis. Produced via immunoSEQ multiplex PCR; TCRdb's table is partial and in-frame only. Found here are tens of thousands of clones, more than 80% of them singletons; the top ten hold approximately 0.84%. The sequence was collected from a female donor with multiple sclerosis, enrolled in a pregnancy study. This material consisted of peripheral blood, taken in the second trimester of pregnancy.

The CDR3 loop reads CASSSPTRLAGASNEQFF. DNA for the CDR3: TGTGCCAGCAGCTCTCCCACCCGACTAGCGGGGGCCTCCAATGAGCAGTTCTTC. The J gene is TRBJ2-1, the V gene TRBV5-6; 12 bases are shared with TRBD2. The germline gives CDR1 SGHDT, CDR2 YYEEEE. The CDR3 length is 18 residues. J gave up 6 bases and V 3 bases, and 13 bases lay outside the gene matches. Based on the CDR3 plus reference TRBV5-6 and TRBJ2-1, the full variable domain is DAGVTQSPTHLIKTRGQQVTLRCSPKSGHDTVSWYQQALGQGPQFIFQYYEEEERQRGNFPDRFSGHQFPNYSSELNVNALLLGDSALYLCASSSPTRLAGASNEQFFGPGTRLTVL.